A single sample gave rise to the 4 T cell receptor beta chains below, sequenced in a study of cytomegalovirus exposure and HLA in healthy donors. Primers for the PCR totalled 60 Vbeta and 13 Jbeta. Sequencing was performed with immunoSEQ multiplex PCR; in TCRdb, only in-frame clones are kept and a portion is missing. The repertoire holds 120,000 or so clones, around four fifths seen once, with roughly 6.2% in the top ten. The sequenced sample was PBMCs. The receptors shown here come from a man between 25 and 39 years old in good health and CMV-seropositive.

This sequence joins TRBV6-1 and TRBJ2-7, with TRBD1 identical over 8 bases. The CDR3 loop spans 14 amino acids. Trimming cost V 6 bases and J 6 bases; bases outside gene matches: 10. Germline values: CDR1 MNHNS, CDR2 SASEGT. The CDR3 spells CASRDDRGLGEQYF. Written as DNA, the CDR3 is TGTGCCAGCAGGGACGACAGGGGCCTCGGCGAGCAGTACTTC.

This chain links TRBV10-1 with TRBJ1-1; 10 bases agree with TRBD1. CDR1 WNHNN and CDR2 SYGVQD come from the germline V gene (reference sequence). The CDR3 consists of 15 residues. V dropped 3 bases and J dropped 4; count of bases not matched to a gene: 5. The CDR3 region is CASSEGTGASTEAFF. CDR3 in DNA: TGCGCCAGCAGTGAAGGGACAGGGGCTTCCACTGAAGCTTTCTTT.

The chain employs TRBV10-1 and TRBJ2-5; D ambiguous. Germline V lookup: CDR1 WNHNN, CDR2 SYGVQD (reference sequence). V lost 6 bases and J lost 5, with 13 bases in between. The CDR3 spans 13 residues. The CDR3 DNA follows: TGCGCCAGCAGCATGGGCTTTGGGGAGACCCAGTACTTC. This gives the protein CASSMGFGETQYF.

This chain uses TRBV7-9 with TRBJ1-2; no definite D call. Trimming left V 5 bases short and J 8 bases short, with 9 bases between. Germline V gives CDR1 SEHNR, CDR2 FQNEAQ (reference sequence). There are 11 residues in the CDR3. In DNA, the CDR3 is TGTGCCAGCAGCCCCTCGCGGGGCTACACCTTC. This encodes CASSPSRGYTF.